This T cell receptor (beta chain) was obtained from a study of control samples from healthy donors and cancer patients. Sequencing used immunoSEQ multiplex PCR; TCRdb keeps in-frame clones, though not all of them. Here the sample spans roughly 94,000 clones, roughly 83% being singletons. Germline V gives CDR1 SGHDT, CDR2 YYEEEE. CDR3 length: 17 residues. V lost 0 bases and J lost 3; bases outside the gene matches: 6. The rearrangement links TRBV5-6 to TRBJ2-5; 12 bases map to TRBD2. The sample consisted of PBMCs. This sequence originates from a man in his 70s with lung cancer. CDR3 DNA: TGTGCCAGCAGCTTGGGGTTACTAGCGGGGGGCAAAGAGACCCAGTACTTC. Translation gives CASSLGLLAGGKETQYF.